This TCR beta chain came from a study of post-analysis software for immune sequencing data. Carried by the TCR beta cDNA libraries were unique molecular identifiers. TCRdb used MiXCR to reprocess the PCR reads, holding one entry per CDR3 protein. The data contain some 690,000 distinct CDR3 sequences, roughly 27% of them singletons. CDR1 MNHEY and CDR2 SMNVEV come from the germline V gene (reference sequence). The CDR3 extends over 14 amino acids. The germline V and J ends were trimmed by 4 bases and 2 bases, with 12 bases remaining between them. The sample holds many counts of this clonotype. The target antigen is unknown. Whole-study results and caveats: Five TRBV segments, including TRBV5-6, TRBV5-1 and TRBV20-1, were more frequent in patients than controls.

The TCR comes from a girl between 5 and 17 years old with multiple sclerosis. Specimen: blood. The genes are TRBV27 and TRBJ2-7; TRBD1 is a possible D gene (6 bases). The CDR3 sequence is CASSSQNRAYEQYF. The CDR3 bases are TGTGCCAGCAGTTCCCAGAACAGGGCCTACGAGCAGTACTTC.